These T cell receptor beta chains were read from a single sample in a study of blood T cells in healthy people across ages. TCRdb fed the 5' RACE reads into MiXCR, producing one record per CDR3 protein. The data hold 850,000 to 1,000,000 distinct CDR3 sequences, with roughly half observed a single time. The sequencing sample was made of blood. These receptors came from a woman in her fifties or sixties in good health. Both conserved end residues are part of each CDR3. The D gene is left open where the match is weak. Where a row states a size, it is once, few, many or the class of an expanded clone; other rows omit it.

abundance: NA
j_gene: TRBJ2-1
v_gene: TRBV28
d_gene: NA
CDR3aa: CASSFSGFKGTNNEQFF
CDR3nt: TGTGCCAGCAGTTTTTCGGGGTTCAAGGGAACCAACAATGAGCAGTTCTTC

abundance: NA
j_gene: TRBJ1-4
v_gene: TRBV9
d_gene: NA
CDR3aa: CASSVGAGEKLFF
CDR3nt: TGTGCCAGCAGCGTGGGGGCCGGTGAAAAACTGTTTTTT

abundance: NA
j_gene: TRBJ1-1
v_gene: TRBV7-9
d_gene: NA
CDR3aa: CASSHGRAEAFF
CDR3nt: TGTGCCAGCAGCCATGGGCGGGCTGAAGCTTTCTTT

abundance: NA
j_gene: TRBJ1-1
v_gene: TRBV2
d_gene: TRBD1
CDR3aa: CASSVEGARNTEAFF
CDR3nt: TGTGCCAGCAGTGTCGAGGGGGCGCGTAACACTGAAGCTTTCTTT

abundance: NA
j_gene: TRBJ1-4
v_gene: TRBV6-6
d_gene: NA
CDR3aa: CASSYASEKLFF
CDR3nt: TGTGCCAGCAGTTACGCGAGTGAAAAACTGTTTTTT

abundance: NA
j_gene: TRBJ2-2
v_gene: TRBV11-3
d_gene: NA
CDR3aa: CASSTTGTGELFF
CDR3nt: TGTGCCAGCAGCACTACAGGGACCGGGGAGCTGTTTTTT

abundance: few
j_gene: TRBJ2-7
v_gene: TRBV20-1
d_gene: TRBD1
CDR3aa: CSARPGTGLDEQYF
CDR3nt: TGCAGTGCTAGACCCGGGACAGGGCTCGACGAGCAGTACTTC

abundance: NA
j_gene: TRBJ1-1
v_gene: TRBV6-5
d_gene: NA
CDR3aa: CASSYLAANTEAFF
CDR3nt: TGTGCCAGCAGTTACCTGGCAGCGAACACTGAAGCTTTCTTT

abundance: NA
j_gene: TRBJ2-7
v_gene: TRBV28
d_gene: NA
CDR3aa: CASTLGTVTSYEQYF
CDR3nt: TGTGCCAGCACCCTTGGGACGGTGACGTCCTACGAGCAGTACTTC

abundance: few
j_gene: TRBJ2-5
v_gene: TRBV29-1
d_gene: TRBD2
CDR3aa: CSVGSASGYQETQYF
CDR3nt: TGCAGCGTTGGATCGGCTAGCGGCTACCAAGAGACCCAGTACTTC

abundance: NA
j_gene: TRBJ2-3
v_gene: TRBV20-1
d_gene: NA
CDR3aa: CSASWDRSLTDTQYF
CDR3nt: TGCAGTGCTAGCTGGGACCGCTCCCTCACAGATACGCAGTATTTT

abundance: once
j_gene: TRBJ1-4
v_gene: TRBV5-5
d_gene: NA
CDR3aa: CASSSPKIANEKLFF
CDR3nt: TGTGCCAGCAGCTCCCCGAAAATTGCTAATGAAAAACTGTTTTTT

abundance: NA
j_gene: TRBJ2-3
v_gene: TRBV18
d_gene: TRBD2
CDR3aa: CASSPPPAGVSTDTQYF
CDR3nt: TGTGCCAGCTCACCACCGCCAGCGGGAGTGAGCACAGATACGCAGTATTTT

abundance: NA
j_gene: TRBJ2-7
v_gene: TRBV20-1
d_gene: TRBD2
CDR3aa: CSARGPSGGGTYEQYF
CDR3nt: TGCAGTGCTAGAGGACCAAGCGGGGGGGGGACCTACGAGCAGTACTTC

abundance: NA
j_gene: TRBJ2-3
v_gene: TRBV7-2
d_gene: NA
CDR3aa: CASSKGAATGTQYF
CDR3nt: TGTGCCAGCAGCAAGGGAGCAGCCACAGGGACACAGTATTTT

abundance: NA
j_gene: TRBJ2-3
v_gene: TRBV27
d_gene: NA
CDR3aa: CASSFGVGRATDTQYF
CDR3nt: TGTGCCAGCAGTTTCGGAGTAGGCAGGGCCACAGATACGCAGTATTTT

abundance: NA
j_gene: TRBJ1-5
v_gene: TRBV7-6
d_gene: NA
CDR3aa: CASSLGTNSNQPQHF
CDR3nt: TGTGCCAGCAGCTTAGGGACAAATAGCAATCAGCCCCAGCATTTT

abundance: NA
j_gene: TRBJ2-3
v_gene: TRBV9
d_gene: NA
CDR3aa: CASSVVRSGGLTSDTQYF
CDR3nt: TGTGCCAGCAGCGTAGTTCGGAGCGGAGGCCTCACGTCAGATACGCAGTATTTT

abundance: NA
j_gene: TRBJ2-5
v_gene: TRBV14
d_gene: NA
CDR3aa: CASSQVFARPQETQYF
CDR3nt: TGTGCCAGCAGCCAAGTTTTTGCCAGGCCCCAAGAGACCCAGTACTTC

abundance: NA
j_gene: TRBJ1-5
v_gene: TRBV6-2/TRBV6-3
d_gene: TRBD1
CDR3aa: CASSRDSSRMGNQPQHF
CDR3nt: TGTGCCAGCAGCCGGGACAGTAGTCGTATGGGCAATCAGCCCCAGCATTTT

abundance: NA
j_gene: TRBJ2-3
v_gene: TRBV7-2
d_gene: NA
CDR3aa: CASSSSLVADTQYF
CDR3nt: TGTGCCAGCAGCTCCTCGTTAGTCGCAGATACGCAGTATTTT

abundance: NA
j_gene: TRBJ2-3
v_gene: TRBV7-2
d_gene: NA
CDR3aa: CASSVKPSRDTQYF
CDR3nt: TGTGCCAGCAGCGTCAAACCGTCAAGAGATACGCAGTATTTT

abundance: NA
j_gene: TRBJ1-2
v_gene: TRBV4-2
d_gene: NA
CDR3aa: CASSQDLYAPQGVGYTF
CDR3nt: TGTGCCAGCAGCCAAGATCTCTATGCCCCTCAGGGTGTAGGCTACACCTTC

abundance: NA
j_gene: TRBJ2-1
v_gene: TRBV19
d_gene: TRBD1
CDR3aa: CASRGRGTGVNEQFF
CDR3nt: TGTGCCAGTAGGGGTAGGGGGACAGGGGTTAATGAGCAGTTCTTC

abundance: NA
j_gene: TRBJ2-7
v_gene: TRBV7-2
d_gene: NA
CDR3aa: CASSLINQGQYF
CDR3nt: TGTGCCAGCAGCTTAATAAACCAAGGGCAGTACTTC

abundance: NA
j_gene: TRBJ1-5
v_gene: TRBV20-1
d_gene: NA
CDR3aa: CSANMLGNQPQHF
CDR3nt: TGCAGTGCTAATATGCTTGGCAATCAGCCCCAGCATTTT

abundance: NA
j_gene: TRBJ2-6
v_gene: TRBV4-1
d_gene: TRBD1
CDR3aa: CASSQDGVGGGSGANVLTF
CDR3nt: TGCGCCAGCAGCCAAGATGGGGTAGGGGGCGGATCAGGGGCCAACGTCCTGACTTTC

abundance: few
j_gene: TRBJ2-7
v_gene: TRBV28
d_gene: TRBD1
CDR3aa: CASRDRVNEQYF
CDR3nt: TGTGCCAGCAGGGACAGGGTAAACGAGCAGTACTTC

abundance: NA
j_gene: TRBJ2-5
v_gene: TRBV28
d_gene: TRBD1
CDR3aa: CASSLETGGRETQYF
CDR3nt: TGTGCCAGCAGTTTAGAGACAGGGGGCAGAGAGACCCAGTACTTC

abundance: few
j_gene: TRBJ2-7
v_gene: TRBV10-3
d_gene: NA
CDR3aa: CATTEVMNLEQYF
CDR3nt: TGTGCCACCACCGAAGTGATGAACCTCGAGCAGTACTTC

abundance: NA
j_gene: TRBJ2-5
v_gene: TRBV12-3/TRBV12-4
d_gene: NA
CDR3aa: CASSAPDSFGLKSGTQYF
CDR3nt: TGTGCCAGCAGTGCCCCTGATTCCTTCGGACTCAAATCGGGGACCCAGTACTTC

abundance: few
j_gene: TRBJ2-7
v_gene: TRBV20-1
d_gene: NA
CDR3aa: CSAESIGTGKEDYEQYF
CDR3nt: TGCAGTGCTGAGAGCATTGGAACAGGGAAGGAAGACTACGAGCAGTACTTC

abundance: NA
j_gene: TRBJ2-2
v_gene: TRBV4-1
d_gene: NA
CDR3aa: CASSLSGFNTGELFF
CDR3nt: TGCGCCAGCAGCCTGAGCGGGTTTAACACCGGGGAGCTGTTTTTT

abundance: NA
j_gene: TRBJ2-1
v_gene: TRBV7-2
d_gene: TRBD2
CDR3aa: CASSTAGLAEYNEQFF
CDR3nt: TGTGCCAGCAGCACCGCGGGACTAGCGGAATACAATGAGCAGTTCTTC